This is a list of T cell receptor beta chains from one sample in a study of blood T cell repertoires in COVID-19. Using immunoSEQ multiplex PCR, the repertoire was profiled, and TCRdb retains in-frame clones only, with some absent. The repertoire has around 110,000 clones, approximately 87% of them found once; the top ten carry 2% to 2.5%. Specimen: peripheral blood. The receptors stem from a young man with acute or convalescent COVID-19. Both conserved end residues are part of each CDR3. A D gene is named only where the DNA matches it firmly. Expanded clones get a size class; other rows say once, few or many, or leave the size out.

NA,TRBJ1-4,TRBV6-2/TRBV6-3,NA,CASSYSRYEKLFF,TGTGCCAGCAGTTACAGCCGGTACGAAAAACTGTTTTTT
NA,TRBJ2-5,TRBV30,NA,CAWSGLAQETQYF,TGTGCCTGGAGTGGCTTAGCCCAAGAGACCCAGTACTTC
NA,TRBJ1-6,TRBV5-1,TRBD1,CASSLAGQGYSPLHF,TGCGCCAGCAGCTTGGCTGGACAGGGGTATTCACCCCTCCACTTT
NA,TRBJ2-5,TRBV18,NA,CASSPGLENGGSQYF,TGTGCCAGCTCACCAGGACTGGAGAATGGGGGGTCCCAGTACTTC
NA,TRBJ1-1,TRBV10-3,TRBD1,CAISESTGRGSTEAFF,TGTGCCATCAGTGAGTCGACTGGCAGGGGGTCGACTGAAGCTTTCTTT
once,TRBJ1-2,TRBV6-5,NA,CASRFGTNYGYTF,TGTGCCAGCAGATTCGGGACAAACTATGGCTACACCTTC
NA,TRBJ2-4,TRBV28,TRBD2,CASSLGTSGIAKNIQYF,TGTGCCAGCAGTTTGGGGACTAGCGGAATAGCCAAAAACATTCAGTACTTC
NA,TRBJ2-1,TRBV29-1,TRBD2,CSGETSGGANEQFF,TGCAGCGGTGAAACTAGCGGGGGGGCCAATGAGCAGTTCTTC
NA,TRBJ1-2,TRBV7-2,TRBD1,CASSPQTGGALGGYTF,TGTGCCAGCAGCCCCCAGACAGGGGGCGCGCTAGGAGGCTACACCTTC
NA,TRBJ1-2,TRBV11-1,TRBD1,CASSLASDRDRDGYTF,TGTGCCAGCAGCTTAGCGTCGGACCGGGACAGGGATGGCTACACCTTC
NA,TRBJ1-2,TRBV5-1,NA,CASSGGSGEGYTF,TGCGCCAGCAGCGGGGGCTCTGGTGAGGGCTACACCTTC
NA,TRBJ1-1,TRBV12-3/TRBV12-4,NA,CASSLVRDTEAFF,TGTGCCAGCAGTTTGGTAAGAGACACTGAAGCTTTCTTT
NA,TRBJ1-6,TRBV5-1,NA,CASSLEPTEGSPLHF,TGCGCCAGCAGCTTGGAACCGACTGAAGGTTCACCCCTCCACTTT
NA,TRBJ1-1,TRBV18,NA,CASSPRTNRMNTEAFF,TGTGCCAGCTCACCTCGGACAAACCGTATGAACACTGAAGCTTTCTTT
NA,TRBJ1-1,TRBV5-1,NA,CASSSTVPELEAFF,TGCGCCAGCAGCTCGACAGTTCCGGAACTTGAAGCTTTCTTT
NA,TRBJ2-7,TRBV12-3/TRBV12-4,NA,CASSLSTPYEQYF,TGTGCCAGCAGTTTGAGTACCCCCTACGAGCAGTACTTC
NA,TRBJ2-3,TRBV30,NA,CAWSDGGIRVTDTQYF,TGTGCCTGGAGCGACGGGGGTATCAGGGTTACAGATACGCAGTATTTT
NA,TRBJ1-1,TRBV4-1,NA,CASSQIKANTEAFF,TGCGCCAGCAGCCAAATCAAAGCGAACACTGAAGCTTTCTTT
NA,TRBJ1-1,TRBV6-5,NA,CASSFGIGNTEAFF,TGTGCCAGCAGTTTCGGGATAGGTAACACTGAAGCTTTCTTT
NA,TRBJ1-1,TRBV7-9,NA,CASSSWGGHHTEAFF,TGTGCCAGCAGCTCATGGGGGGGTCATCACACTGAAGCTTTCTTT